This TCR beta chain emerged from a study of blood T cell repertoires in COVID-19. Germline V gene sequence: CDR1 MNHEY, CDR2 SMNVEV (reference sequence). Deletions cut 3 bases from V and 8 bases from J, with 17 bases between. The CDR3 sequence is 15 residues long. This table comes from immunoSEQ multiplex PCR, and its TCRdb copy is limited to in-frame clones, with some not included. The sample shows approximately 240,000 clones, 80% to 95% of them seen only once. This receptor was identified in a young man with COVID-19, enrolled during active disease. This chain joins TRBV27 and TRBJ2-1; tentatively, D is TRBD2 (7 bases). The specimen sequenced was peripheral blood. CDR3 residues: CASSFGAGAWDEQFF. The CDR3, as DNA: TGTGCCAGCAGTTTCGGGGCGGGGGCCTGGGATGAGCAGTTCTTC.